The next 27 T cell receptor beta chains were all read from a single sample in a study of T cells in localized non-small cell lung cancer. Libraries were prepared by immunoSEQ multiplex PCR; TCRdb keeps only in-frame clonotypes and omits some of them. The sample holds tens of thousands of clones, more than 65% seen once. The sample was peripheral blood, taken before any cancer treatment. Every receptor here comes from a male donor older than 55 with stage III squamous cell lung carcinoma.

This chain uses TRBV18 with TRBJ1-2; the D is unclear. This CDR3 has 13 residues. Germline CDR1 KGHSH, CDR2 LQKENI. V was trimmed by 5 bases and J by 6 bases, leaving 13 bases between them. The CDR3 DNA reads as TGTGCCAGCTCAGTCGGATCTCGGGATGGCTACACCTTC. As protein: CASSVGSRDGYTF.

The gene calls are TRBV5-1 and TRBJ2-7; possible D gene TRBD2, 5 bases. Deletions cut 1 base from V and 5 bases from J, with 13 bases between. The CDR3 is made up of 14 amino acids. Looked up from germline, CDR1 is SGHRS and CDR2 is YFSETQ. This CDR3 is CASSLIGSHHEQYF. CDR3 sequence (DNA): TGCGCCAGCAGCTTGATTGGGAGCCACCACGAGCAGTACTTC.

The table lists this clone with a few counts. This chain uses TRBV7-9 with TRBJ1-2; D perhaps matches TRBD1 (5 bases). CDR3 length equals 14 residues. Trimming removed 1 base at V and 1 base at J, with 7 bases between. The germline V gene encodes CDR1 SEHNR and CDR2 FQNEAQ (reference sequence). Here the CDR3 reads CASSLVQGNYGYTF. Here the CDR3 DNA reads TGTGCCAGCAGCTTAGTTCAGGGTAACTATGGCTACACCTTC.

This clone was seen a handful of times. The chain employs TRBV7-9 and TRBJ1-3; 7 bases align to TRBD1. The length of the CDR3 is 14 residues. V trimming: 5 bases; J trimming: 4 bases; junction bases outside the gene matches: 5. CDR1 is SEHNR, CDR2 FQNEAQ, per germline (reference sequence). The CDR3 loop reads CASSADREGNTIYF. The CDR3 DNA sequence: TGTGCCAGCAGCGCCGACAGGGAAGGAAACACCATATATTTT.

The chain links TRBV5-1 to TRBJ2-5, with TRBD1 identical over 10 bases. Germline V lookup: CDR1 SGHRS, CDR2 YFSETQ. The CDR3 totals 15 residues. Unmatched junction bases numbered 6, after V lost 4 bases and J lost 3 bases. The CDR3 sequence: CASSRSGTGEETQYF. Here the CDR3 DNA reads TGCGCCAGCAGCCGTTCTGGGACAGGGGAAGAGACCCAGTACTTC.

This chain joins TRBV6-1 and TRBJ1-4; 8 positions match TRBD1. Looked up from germline, CDR1 is MNHNS and CDR2 is SASEGT. J was trimmed by 5 bases and V by 4 bases; bases with no gene match: 6. This CDR3 is built from 15 residues. CDR3 residues: CASSAQTGENEKLFF. Here the CDR3 DNA reads TGTGCCAGCAGTGCCCAGACAGGGGAAAATGAAAAACTGTTTTTT.

This chain links TRBV6-5 with TRBJ1-2, with D unresolved. The CDR3 runs 14 residues. V was shortened by 2 bases and J by 4 bases, with 11 bases between the two germline ends. Germline loops: CDR1 MNHEY, CDR2 SVGAGI. The CDR3 sequence: CASSYGSYSYGYTF. For the CDR3, the DNA is TGTGCCAGCAGTTACGGGTCATACTCCTATGGCTACACCTTC.

This sequence joins TRBV15 and TRBJ2-1, with no clear D. The V end was cut by 1 base, the J end by 7 bases, with 8 bases between. This CDR3 contains 13 residues. Germline V CDR1 and CDR2: LNHNV, YYDKDF (reference sequence). The CDR3 DNA reads as TGTGCCACCAGCAGAGGTGTCACAAATGAGCAGTTCTTC. Encoded protein: CATSRGVTNEQFF.

The genes are TRBV7-9 and TRBJ2-1, with 9 bases fitting TRBD1. The V segment lost 5 bases and the J segment 4 bases; nucleotides outside the gene matches: 6. The CDR3 contains 15 residues. Germline CDR1 reads SEHNR; CDR2 reads FQNEAQ (reference sequence). The CDR3 bases are TGTGCCAGCAGCCCGTCCGGGACAGGGTACAATGAGCAGTTCTTC. Amino acids: CASSPSGTGYNEQFF.

This clone was detected only once. The chain joins TRBV9 to TRBJ2-7; 7 nucleotides align to TRBD1. V dropped 2 bases and J dropped 5; count of bases not matched to a gene: 7. Per germline, CDR1 SGDLS and CDR2 YYNGEE. The CDR3 spans 14 residues. The chain's CDR3 is CASSVDRVSNEQYF. In DNA, the CDR3 is TGTGCCAGCAGCGTCGACAGGGTATCCAACGAGCAGTACTTC.

This sequence joins TRBV21-1 and TRBJ2-1; the DNA was not used to check the table's D call, TRBD2. TRBV21-1 is a pseudogene segment. The CDR3 runs 18 residues. For the CDR3, the DNA is TGTGCCAGCAGCATTACTAGCGGGGGGGCCTCGTCCTACAATGAGCAGTTCTTC. As protein: CASSITSGGASSYNEQFF.

The rearrangement links TRBV18 to TRBJ1-1; D not resolved. This CDR3 region has 13 residues. V lost 3 bases and J 5 bases, leaving 10 bases between the germline ends. Germline V CDR1 and CDR2: KGHSH, LQKENI. The CDR3 DNA is TGTGCCAGCTCACCTAGTGAAGGGACTGAAGCTTTCTTT. Amino acid sequence: CASSPSEGTEAFF.

The chain couples TRBV30 to TRBJ1-1; a possible D gene is TRBD1 (5 bases). Trimming removed 0 bases at V and 6 bases at J, with 11 bases between. The CDR3 consists of 13 residues. CDR1 GTSNPN and CDR2 SVGIG come from the germline V gene (reference sequence). In nucleotides, the CDR3 is TGTGCCTGGAGTGTACTCCGGGGGGCTGAAGCTTTCTTT. It codes for CAWSVLRGAEAFF.

The rearrangement joins TRBV5-1 to TRBJ1-1; D is perhaps TRBD1 (5 bases). V dropped 4 bases and J dropped 1 base, with 11 bases sitting between them. CDR3 length: 14 amino acids. Germline V gene sequence: CDR1 SGHRS, CDR2 YFSETQ. The CDR3: CASSPGVQNTEAFF. Here the CDR3 DNA reads TGCGCCAGCAGCCCGGGGGTCCAGAACACTGAAGCTTTCTTT.

This chain uses TRBV19 with TRBJ1-5, with 7 bases aligning to TRBD1. J lost 3 bases, V lost 5 bases, and 4 bases had no gene match. The CDR3 is 14 residues long. The V gene's germline CDR1 is LNHDA and CDR2 SQIVND (reference sequence). In DNA, the CDR3 is TGTGCCAGTAGTCCACAGGGGTTCAATCAGCCCCAGCATTTT. Protein sequence: CASSPQGFNQPQHF.

In its sample, this clone was seen a few times. The chain joins TRBV7-9 to TRBJ2-7, with 7 bases that match TRBD1. V lost 4 bases and J lost 7; bases outside the gene matches: 4. The CDR3 runs to 12 residues. CDR1 and CDR2 (germline): SEHNR, FQNEAQ (reference sequence). CDR3 nucleotides: TGTGCCAGCAGCTCGGGACAGAGGGAGCAGTACTTC. Encoded protein: CASSSGQREQYF.

The V gene is TRBV5-1, the J gene TRBJ2-3; D unclear. Germline-derived CDR1 and CDR2 are SGHRS and YFSETQ. CDR3 length: 15 amino acids. V gave up 1 base and J gave up 3 bases, with 12 bases separating them. This CDR3 is CASSLRGLGTDTQYF. DNA of the CDR3: TGCGCCAGCAGCTTGCGCGGCCTCGGGACAGATACGCAGTATTTT. The full variable domain, its missing parts supplied by reference TRBV5-1 and TRBJ2-3, is KAGVTQTPRYLIKTRGQQVTLSCSPISGHRSVSWYQQTPGQGLQFLFEYFSETQRNKGNFPGRFSGRQFSNSRSEMNVSTLELGDSALYLCASSLRGLGTDTQYFGPGTRLTVL.

The chain links TRBV4-1 to TRBJ2-5, with TRBD1 matching 10 bases. CDR1 is MGHRA and CDR2 is YSYEKL in the germline V gene. The V gene end was trimmed by 4 bases and the J gene end by 1 base; junction bases not matched to a gene: 3. This CDR3 region has 15 residues. The CDR3 sequence is CASSLGQGFQETQYF. The CDR3 nucleotides are TGCGCCAGCAGCCTGGGACAGGGGTTCCAAGAGACCCAGTACTTC.

V and J are TRBV15 and TRBJ2-1; unclear D gene. This CDR3 region has 11 residues. The germline V gene has CDR1 LNHNV and CDR2 YYDKDF (reference sequence). V lost 4 bases to trimming and J lost 7 bases, with 5 bases between them. The CDR3 nucleotides read TGTGCCACCAGCATACGGAATGAGCAGTTCTTC. This gives the protein CATSIRNEQFF.

The V and J genes are TRBV11-2 and TRBJ2-7, with 7 nucleotides matching TRBD1. The CDR3 length is 14 residues. Germline CDR1 is SGHAT and CDR2 is FQNNGV. The junction had 7 bases not matched to a gene; V was cut back by 2 bases and J by 6 bases. The CDR3 DNA sequence: TGTGCCAGCAGCTTATCCCAGGGGGAGTTCGAGCAGTACTTC. This codes for CASSLSQGEFEQYF.

The CDR3 loop is CASSQVGTQANGYTF. In nucleotides, the CDR3 is TGTGCCAGCAGCCAAGTCGGAACCCAGGCAAATGGCTACACCTTC. The J gene is TRBJ1-2, the V gene TRBV4-2; no definite D call. The V gene's germline CDR1 is LGHNA and CDR2 YNFKEQ. Trimming took off 1 base at V and 6 bases at J, with 15 bases between the two ends. The CDR3 is 15 residues long.

The CDR3 bases are TGTGCCAGCAGCTCTACCCGACTAGCCGGGGAGCTGTTTTTT. Protein: CASSSTRLAGELFF. The chain links TRBV7-2 to TRBJ2-2; D is perhaps TRBD2 (6 bases). V was clipped by 4 bases and J by 6 bases, with 12 bases between them. Germline V gene lookup returns CDR1 SGHTA and CDR2 FQGNSA. The CDR3 is 14 amino acids.

The chain has TRBV5-1 and TRBJ1-2; D not certain. The V gene lost 0 bases and the J gene lost 0 bases, with 6 bases spanning the gap. This CDR3 region has 14 residues. The V gene's germline CDR1 is SGHRS and CDR2 YFSETQ. Here the CDR3 DNA reads TGCGCCAGCAGCTTGGGGAGCTCTAACTATGGCTACACCTTC. The encoded protein is CASSLGSSNYGYTF.

The chain recombines TRBV14 with TRBJ2-1; 8 nucleotides align to TRBD1. V dropped 1 base and J dropped 7; count of bases not matched to a gene: 9. The length of the CDR3 is 16 residues. The V gene's germline CDR1 is SGHDN and CDR2 FVKESK. The CDR3 nucleotides are TGTGCCAGCAGCCAAGGACAGGGGCGAATAGGGAATGAGCAGTTCTTC. It encodes CASSQGQGRIGNEQFF.

This clone was counted once. The J gene is TRBJ2-5, the V gene TRBV7-3; 7 bases match TRBD2. Germline V lookup: CDR1 SGHTA, CDR2 FQGTGA. CDR3 length: 15 residues. The trim removed 4 bases at V and 4 bases at J, leaving 9 bases unmatched. The CDR3 protein is CASSSSGKVGETQYF. As DNA, the CDR3 is TGTGCCAGCAGCTCCAGCGGGAAAGTAGGAGAGACCCAGTACTTC.

The chain couples TRBV19 to TRBJ2-5, with D possibly matching TRBD2 (5 bases). V lost 3 bases to trimming and J lost 4 bases, with 15 bases between them. From germline, CDR1 is LNHDA and CDR2 SQIVND (reference sequence). The CDR3 totals 15 residues. The CDR3 protein is CASSIRSEGGETQYF. The CDR3 DNA reads TGTGCCAGTAGTATTCGTAGTGAAGGAGGAGAGACCCAGTACTTC. Full variable domain (missing parts from reference TRBV19 and TRBJ2-5): DGGITQSPKYLFRKEGQNVTLSCEQNLNHDAMYWYRQDPGQGLRLIYYSQIVNDFQKGDIAEGYSVSREKKESFPLTVTSAQKNPTAFYLCASSIRSEGGETQYFGPGTRLLVL.

The V and J genes are TRBV2 and TRBJ1-6, with TRBD1 matching over 8 bases. Germline assignment: CDR1 SNHLY and CDR2 FYNNEI. This CDR3 has 15 amino acids. V shed 6 bases, J shed 5 bases, and the junction held 6 bases outside the gene matches. The CDR3 sequence: CASSAQTGDNSPLHF. CDR3 sequence (DNA): TGTGCCAGCAGCGCTCAGACAGGGGATAATTCACCCCTCCACTTT.